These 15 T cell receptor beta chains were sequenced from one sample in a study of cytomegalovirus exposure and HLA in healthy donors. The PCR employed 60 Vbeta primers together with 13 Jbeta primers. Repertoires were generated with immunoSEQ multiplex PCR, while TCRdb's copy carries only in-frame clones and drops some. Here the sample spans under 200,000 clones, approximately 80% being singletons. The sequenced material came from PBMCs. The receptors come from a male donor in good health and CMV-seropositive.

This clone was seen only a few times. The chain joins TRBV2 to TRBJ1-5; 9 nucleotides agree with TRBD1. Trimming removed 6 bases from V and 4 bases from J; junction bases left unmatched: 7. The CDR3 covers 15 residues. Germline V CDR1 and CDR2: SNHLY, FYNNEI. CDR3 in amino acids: CASSSWTGANQPQHF. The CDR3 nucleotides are TGTGCCAGCAGCTCGTGGACAGGGGCTAATCAGCCCCAGCATTTT. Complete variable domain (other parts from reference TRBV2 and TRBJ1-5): EPEVTQTPSHQVTQMGQEVILRCVPISNHLYFYWYRQILGQKVEFLVSFYNNEISEKSEIFDDQFSVERPDGSNFTLKIRSTKLEDSAMYFCASSSWTGANQPQHFGDGTRLSIL.

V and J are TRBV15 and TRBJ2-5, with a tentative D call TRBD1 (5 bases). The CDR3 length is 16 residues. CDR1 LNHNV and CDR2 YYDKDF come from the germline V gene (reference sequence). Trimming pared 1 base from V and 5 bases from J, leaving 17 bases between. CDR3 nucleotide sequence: TGTGCCACCAGCAGAGTTTCCGGCCTTGGGGCCGAGACCCAGTACTTC. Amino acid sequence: CATSRVSGLGAETQYF.

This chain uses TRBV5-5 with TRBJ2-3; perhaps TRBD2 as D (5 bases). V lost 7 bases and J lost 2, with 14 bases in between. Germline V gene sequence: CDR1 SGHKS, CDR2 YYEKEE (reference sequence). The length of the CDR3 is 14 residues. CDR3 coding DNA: TGTGCCAGCGTCGGGGTTGGTGACACAGATACGCAGTATTTT. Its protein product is CASVGVGDTDTQYF. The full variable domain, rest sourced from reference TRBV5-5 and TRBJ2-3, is DAGVTQSPTHLIKTRGQQVTLRCSPISGHKSVSWYQQVLGQGPQFIFQYYEKEERGRGNFPDRFSARQFPNYSSELNVNALLLGDSALYLCASVGVGDTDTQYFGPGTRLTVL.

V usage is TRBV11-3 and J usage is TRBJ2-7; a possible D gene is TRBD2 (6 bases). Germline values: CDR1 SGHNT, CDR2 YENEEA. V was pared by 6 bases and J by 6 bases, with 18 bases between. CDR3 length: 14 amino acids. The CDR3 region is CASSRRSQGGEQYF. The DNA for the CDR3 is TGTGCCAGCAGTCGCCGGTCCCAGGGAGGCGAGCAGTACTTC.

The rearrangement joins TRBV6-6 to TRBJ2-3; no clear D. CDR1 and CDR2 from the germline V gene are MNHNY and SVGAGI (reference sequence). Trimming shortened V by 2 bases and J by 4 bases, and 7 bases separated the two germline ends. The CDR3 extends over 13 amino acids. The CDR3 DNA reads TGTGCCAGCAGTTACGGGCAAGCAGATACGCAGTATTTT. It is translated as CASSYGQADTQYF.

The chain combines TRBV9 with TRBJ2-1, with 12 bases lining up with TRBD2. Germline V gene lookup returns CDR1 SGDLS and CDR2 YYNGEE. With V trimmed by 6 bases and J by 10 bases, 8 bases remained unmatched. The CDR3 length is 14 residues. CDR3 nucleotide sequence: TGTGCCAGCACGCCTAGCGGGAGGGCCCAAGAGCAGTTCTTC. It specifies CASTPSGRAQEQFF. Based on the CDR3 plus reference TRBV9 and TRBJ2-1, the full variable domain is DSGVTQTPKHLITATGQRVTLRCSPRSGDLSVYWYQQSLDQGLQFLIQYYNGEERAKGNILERFSAQQFPDLHSELNLSSLELGDSALYFCASTPSGRAQEQFFGPGTRLTVL.

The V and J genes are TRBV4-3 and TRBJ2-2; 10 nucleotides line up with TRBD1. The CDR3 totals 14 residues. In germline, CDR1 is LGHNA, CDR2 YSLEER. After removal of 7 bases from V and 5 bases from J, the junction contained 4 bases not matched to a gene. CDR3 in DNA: TGCGCCAGCAACTCGGGACAGGGGACCGGGGAGCTGTTTTTT. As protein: CASNSGQGTGELFF.

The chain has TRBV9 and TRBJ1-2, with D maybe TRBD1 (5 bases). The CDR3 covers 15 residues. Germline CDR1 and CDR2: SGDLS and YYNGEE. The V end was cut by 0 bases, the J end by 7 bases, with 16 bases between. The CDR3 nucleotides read TGTGCCAGCAGCGTAGCCTGGTGGGGGACTAGTGGCTACACCTTC. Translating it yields CASSVAWWGTSGYTF.

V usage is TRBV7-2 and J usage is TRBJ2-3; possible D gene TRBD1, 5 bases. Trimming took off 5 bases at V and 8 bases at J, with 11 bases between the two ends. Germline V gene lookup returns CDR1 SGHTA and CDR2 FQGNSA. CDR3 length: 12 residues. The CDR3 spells CASSQFQGTQYF. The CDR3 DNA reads TGTGCCAGCAGCCAGTTTCAGGGTACGCAGTATTTT.

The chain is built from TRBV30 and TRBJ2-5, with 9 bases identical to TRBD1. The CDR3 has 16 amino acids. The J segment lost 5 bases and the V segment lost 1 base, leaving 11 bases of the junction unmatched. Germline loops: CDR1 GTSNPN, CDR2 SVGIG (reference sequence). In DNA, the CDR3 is TGTGCCTGGAGTGGGGTGGACAGGGGTCGGGGGGAGACCCAGTACTTC. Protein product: CAWSGVDRGRGETQYF.

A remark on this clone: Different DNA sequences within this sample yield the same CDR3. DNA for the CDR3: TGCGCCAGCAGCTCTGGAGGCACAGATACGCAGTATTTT. It codes for CASSSGGTDTQYF. The J gene is TRBJ2-3, the V gene TRBV5-1; D gene ambiguous. V lost 3 bases and J 1 base, leaving 6 bases between the germline ends. The CDR3 loop spans 13 amino acids. CDR1 SGHRS and CDR2 YFSETQ come from the germline V gene.

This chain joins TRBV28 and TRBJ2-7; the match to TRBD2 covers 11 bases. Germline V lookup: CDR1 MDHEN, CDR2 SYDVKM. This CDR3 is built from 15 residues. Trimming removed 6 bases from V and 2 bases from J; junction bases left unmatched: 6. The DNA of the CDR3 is TGTGCCAGCAGACGGGGGACTAGCGGAACCTACGAGCAGTACTTC. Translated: CASRRGTSGTYEQYF.

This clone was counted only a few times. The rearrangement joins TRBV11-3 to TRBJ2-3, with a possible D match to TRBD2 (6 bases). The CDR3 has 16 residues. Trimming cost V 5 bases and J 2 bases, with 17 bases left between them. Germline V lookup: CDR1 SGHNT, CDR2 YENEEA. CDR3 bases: TGTGCCAGCAGCAGAGGGGACTTCCGGATCACAGATACGCAGTATTTT. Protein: CASSRGDFRITDTQYF.

CDR3 nucleotide sequence: TGTGCCAGCAGCTTGGGACTAGCCAATGAGCAGTTCTTC. Protein: CASSLGLANEQFF. The rearrangement joins TRBV5-4 to TRBJ2-1; 7 bases fit TRBD2. The length of the CDR3 is 13 residues. Germline V gives CDR1 SGHNT, CDR2 YYREEE (reference sequence). V was pared by 0 bases and J by 6 bases, with 0 bases of the junction left unmatched.

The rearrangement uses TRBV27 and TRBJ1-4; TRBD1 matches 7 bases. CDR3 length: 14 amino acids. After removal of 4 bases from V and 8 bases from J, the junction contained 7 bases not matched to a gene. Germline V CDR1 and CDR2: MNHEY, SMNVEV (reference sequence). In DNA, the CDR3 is TGTGCCAGCAGTTCTGACAGGGCTGGGGAAAAACTGTTTTTT. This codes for CASSSDRAGEKLFF.